This T cell receptor beta chain was identified in a study of CD8 T cells in Susac syndrome. Findings and caveats of the study: The study's TCR sequencing and HLA analysis drew on a certain number of individuals. That number was acknowledged as relatively small.

Random hexamers were used to reverse transcribe about 0.45 to 1 ug of RNA. TCR beta CDR3 was amplified by immunoSEQ multiplex PCR. This amplification extended across 54 Vbeta and 13 Jbeta segments. Using its own MiXCR run on the immunoSEQ multiplex PCR reads, TCRdb lists one record per CDR3 protein. This sample carries approximately 150,000 distinct CDR3 sequences, around 93% of them seen once, and the ten largest clones take approximately 0.14%. CD8+ and CD4+ blood T cells underwent TCR beta sequencing. Healthy donors acted as controls, with matching for age and sex. Notes on this clonotype: The antigen remains unidentified.

The origin of this receptor is a human donor in good health. The sequencing input was CD4+ T cells from PBMCs.

CDR3 region: CASSLEAGYYGYTF. Written as DNA, the CDR3 is TGTGCCAGCAGCTTGGAGGCCGGGTACTATGGCTACACCTTC. The chain joins TRBV5-6 to TRBJ1-2; D is undetermined. This CDR3 has 14 amino acids. The germline gives CDR1 SGHDT, CDR2 YYEEEE. V lost 0 bases and J 3 bases, leaving 9 bases between the germline ends.